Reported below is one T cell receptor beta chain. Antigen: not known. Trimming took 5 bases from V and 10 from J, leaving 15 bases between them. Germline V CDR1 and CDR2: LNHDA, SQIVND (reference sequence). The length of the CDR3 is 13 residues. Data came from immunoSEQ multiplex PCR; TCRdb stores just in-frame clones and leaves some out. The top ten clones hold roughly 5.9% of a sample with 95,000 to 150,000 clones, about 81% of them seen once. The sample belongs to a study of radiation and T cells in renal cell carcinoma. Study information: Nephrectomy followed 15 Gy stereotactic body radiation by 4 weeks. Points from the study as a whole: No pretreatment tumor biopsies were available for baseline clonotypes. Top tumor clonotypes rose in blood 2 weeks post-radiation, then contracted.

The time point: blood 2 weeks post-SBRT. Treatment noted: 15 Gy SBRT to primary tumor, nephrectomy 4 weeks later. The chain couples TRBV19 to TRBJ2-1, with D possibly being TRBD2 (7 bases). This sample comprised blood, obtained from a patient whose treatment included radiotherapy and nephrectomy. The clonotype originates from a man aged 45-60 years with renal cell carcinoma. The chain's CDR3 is CASSYRGGNEQFF. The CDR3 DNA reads TGTGCCAGTAGTTATAGGGGGGGTAACGAGCAGTTCTTC.